This TCR beta chain was identified during a study of response to subunit inactivated influenza vaccine. Study observations and caveats: Each seasonal flu vaccination may recruit only limited new T cells, authors suggested.

Points on this clonotype: Its antigen is still unknown. One end of the junction varies from germline; a read error may be responsible.

The CDR3 runs to 13 residues. One entry per CDR3 protein, called by TCRdb with MiXCR from the RT-PCR reads. The top ten clones hold less than 8.5% of a sample with some 600,000 distinct CDR3 sequences, 14% of them seen once. The chain uses TRBV12-3 or TRBV12-4 and TRBJ1-5, with D hard to call. The sequence was obtained from a man between 45 and 60 years old who received an inactivated influenza vaccine. Material: PBMCs from blood, obtained approximately 15 days before vaccination. The CDR3 is CASSSSHFGPQPF. DNA of the CDR3: TGTGCCAGCAGTTCATCTCATTTCGGGCCCCAGCCTTTT.